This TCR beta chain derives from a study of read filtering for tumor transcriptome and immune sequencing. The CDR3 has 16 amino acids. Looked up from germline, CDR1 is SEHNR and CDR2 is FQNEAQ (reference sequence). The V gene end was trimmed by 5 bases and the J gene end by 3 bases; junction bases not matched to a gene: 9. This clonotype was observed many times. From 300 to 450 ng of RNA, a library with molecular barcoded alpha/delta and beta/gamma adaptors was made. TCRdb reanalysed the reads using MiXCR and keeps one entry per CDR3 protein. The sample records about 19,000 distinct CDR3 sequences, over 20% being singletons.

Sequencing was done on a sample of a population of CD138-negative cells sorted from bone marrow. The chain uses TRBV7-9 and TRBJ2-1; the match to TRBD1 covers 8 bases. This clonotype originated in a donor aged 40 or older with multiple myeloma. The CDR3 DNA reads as TGTGCCAGCAGCACCTCCGGGACAGGTTACTACAATGAGCAGTTCTTC. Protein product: CASSTSGTGYYNEQFF.